This T cell receptor beta chain was profiled in a study of shared clonotypes between healthy human individuals. Several immunoSEQ plates received, in even portions, the genomic DNA of each subset. Clones were read by immunoSEQ multiplex PCR, and TCRdb kept only the in-frame ones, dropping some. The table has around 2.5 million clones, approximately 93% seen once. Germline V gene data show CDR1 as SGHRS and CDR2 as YFSETQ. With V trimmed by 2 bases and J by 6 bases, 8 bases remained unmatched. This CDR3 has 15 residues. Into CD45RA+ naive and CD45RA-negative memory subsets, the CD4+ cells were split. Source material: naive CD4+ T cells from PBMCs. Subset indicated: CD45RA+ positively selected. The rearrangement uses TRBV5-1 and TRBJ2-1, with 7 nucleotides matching TRBD1. The sequence was collected from a man between 18 and 35 years old in good health. Some clones in this sample may be carry-over from other donors' samples. CDR3 nucleotides: TGCGCCAGCAGCTTTGTCGGACAGGACGGCAATGAGCAGTTCTTC. Translation gives CASSFVGQDGNEQFF.